Following are 30 T cell receptor beta chains from one sample sequenced in a study of neurological immune-mediated disorders. TCRdb processed the 5' RACE reads anew with MiXCR; each CDR3 protein has one entry. This table has about 45,000 distinct CDR3 sequences, roughly 14% appearing once. The time point here: longitudinal time-point 3. The sample taken for sequencing was PBMCs. The receptors were gathered from a man aged 25 to 45 in good health.

This clonotype showed up many times. The chain combines TRBV6-1 with TRBJ2-1; tentative D call: TRBD2 (5 bases). The germline V gene encodes CDR1 MNHNS and CDR2 SASEGT. V lost 8 bases, J lost 5 bases, and 13 bases lay in between. This CDR3 spans 13 amino acids. The CDR3 is CASSLEGNNEQFF. DNA of the CDR3: TGTGCCAGCTCCCTTGAGGGCAACAATGAGCAGTTCTTC.

This clonotype showed up many times. The genes are TRBV12-3 or TRBV12-4 and TRBJ2-7; no reliable D call. The V and J ends lost 4 bases and 6 bases respectively, with 10 bases between them. The CDR3 totals 12 residues. CDR3 DNA sequence: TGTGCCAGCAGTTCCGACCAAGGCGAGCAGTACTTC. This gives the protein CASSSDQGEQYF.

This clonotype is termed medium-sized. The chain's CDR3 is CSAILAGLPTYEQYF. The CDR3 nucleotides read TGCAGTGCTATCCTCGCGGGACTCCCCACCTACGAGCAGTACTTC. The chain combines TRBV20-1 with TRBJ2-7; D possibly corresponds to TRBD2 (6 bases). This CDR3 is built from 15 residues. Per germline, CDR1 DFQATT and CDR2 SNEGSKA (reference sequence). Trimming took 4 bases from V and 2 from J, leaving 18 bases between them.

This clonotype occurred many times. The CDR3 region has the DNA TGTGCCAGCAGTTTACCCGGGGCGATGAACACTGAAGCTTTCTTT. Encoded protein: CASSLPGAMNTEAFF. The chain joins TRBV28 to TRBJ1-1; D is possibly TRBD1 (5 bases). This CDR3 region has 15 residues. Germline CDR1 is MDHEN and CDR2 is SYDVKM. The V gene lost 2 bases and the J gene lost 0 bases, with 10 bases spanning the gap.

This clonotype was detected a few times. The genes are TRBV7-6 and TRBJ1-2, with D possibly matching TRBD1 (6 bases). CDR1 is SGHVS, CDR2 FNYEAQ, per germline. There are 16 residues in the CDR3. Trimming took off 4 bases at V and 0 bases at J, with 15 bases between the two ends. The CDR3 loop reads CASSSLGGQANYGYTF. The CDR3 DNA reads TGTGCCAGCAGCTCTTTAGGGGGGCAGGCTAACTATGGCTACACCTTC. Full variable domain (missing parts from reference TRBV7-6 and TRBJ1-2): GAGVSQSPRYKVTKRGQDVALRCDPISGHVSLYWYRQALGQGPEFLTYFNYEAQQDKSGLPNDRFSAERPEGSISTLTIQRTEQRDSAMYRCASSSLGGQANYGYTFGSGTRLTVV.

There are many counts of this clonotype. The chain employs TRBV29-1 and TRBJ2-4; a weak D match, TRBD2 (5 bases). The CDR3 spans 15 residues. V was cut by 6 bases and J by 0 bases, with 15 bases left in between. CDR1 is SQVTM and CDR2 is ANQGSEA in the germline V gene. The CDR3 nucleotides are TGCAGCGTCGCAGAGGCTAGCTTAGCCAAAAACATTCAGTACTTC. This gives the protein CSVAEASLAKNIQYF. The whole variable domain, filled in from reference TRBV29-1 and TRBJ2-4, reads SAVISQKPSRDICQRGTSLTIQCQVDSQVTMMFWYRQQPGQSLTLIATANQGSEATYESGFVIDKFPISRPNLTFSTLTVSNMSPEDSSIYLCSVAEASLAKNIQYFGAGTRLSVL.

The chain carries TRBV12-3 or TRBV12-4 and TRBJ1-5; the D is unclear. Between the trimmed V and J ends, which lost 5 bases and 4 bases, there was a span of 15 bases. This CDR3 is built from 15 residues. The DNA of the CDR3 is TGTGCCAGCAGTCGCAAGGTCGGTCGTAATCAGCCCCAGCATTTT. Protein: CASSRKVGRNQPQHF.

This clonotype has more than one count but fewer than ten. This chain links TRBV19 with TRBJ2-1, with TRBD2 identical over 14 bases. J gave up 1 base and V 4 bases, and 6 bases lay outside the gene matches. Germline V lookup: CDR1 LNHDA, CDR2 SQIVND (reference sequence). The CDR3 sequence is 18 residues long. CDR3 sequence: CASSSGLAGGRSYNEQFF. The CDR3 DNA follows: TGTGCCAGTAGTAGCGGACTAGCGGGAGGACGGTCCTACAATGAGCAGTTCTTC. Filled out from reference TRBV19 and TRBJ2-1, the complete variable domain reads DGGITQSPKYLFRKEGQNVTLSCEQNLNHDAMYWYRQDPGQGLRLIYYSQIVNDFQKGDIAEGYSVSREKKESFPLTVTSAQKNPTAFYLCASSSGLAGGRSYNEQFFGPGTRLTVL.

A remark on this clonotype: Relative to the germline gene, one junction end is altered; a read error may explain this. The chain carries TRBV28 and TRBJ2-5; 8 bases fit TRBD1. CDR1 and CDR2 (germline): MDHEN, SYDVKM. The CDR3 consists of 14 residues. The CDR3 loop reads CASKTGGRKETQYF. The CDR3 DNA reads as TGTGCAAGCAAAACAGGGGGGAGGAAAGAGACCCAGTACTTC.

This clonotype has at least ten counts. V gene TRBV2 combines with J gene TRBJ2-5; 13 bases fit TRBD2. The V gene end was trimmed by 7 bases and the J gene end by 4 bases; junction bases not matched to a gene: 3. CDR1 and CDR2 (germline): SNHLY, FYNNEI. CDR3 length equals 14 residues. The CDR3 DNA is TGTGCCAGCAACGGACTAGCGGGAGTAGAGACCCAGTACTTC. Translating it yields CASNGLAGVETQYF.

Notes on this clonotype: A much larger clone differs by one base, so this may be a read error. The chain recombines TRBV5-1 with TRBJ2-2; D ambiguous. Looked up from germline, CDR1 is SGHRS and CDR2 is YFSETQ. The CDR3 totals 17 residues. CDR3 loop: CASSFPRSEWNTVELFF. The CDR3 nucleotides are TGCGCCAGCAGCTTTCCCCGGTCTGAATGGAACACCGTGGAGCTGTTTTTT.

This clonotype has ten or more counts. The chain joins TRBV12-3 or TRBV12-4 to TRBJ2-4; TRBD1 might be the D (6 bases). This CDR3 has 15 amino acids. V was cut by 5 bases and J by 5 bases, with 16 bases left in between. CDR3 region: CASSQTGLRENIQYF. The CDR3 bases are TGTGCCAGCAGTCAAACAGGGTTGAGAGAAAACATTCAGTACTTC.

The genes are TRBV7-8 and TRBJ2-7; TRBD2 might be the D (6 bases). V gave up 3 bases and J gave up 3 bases, with 12 bases separating them. From germline, CDR1 is SGHVS and CDR2 FQNEAQ. The CDR3 runs 14 residues. CDR3 sequence: CASSLSSVLYEQYF. DNA for the CDR3: TGTGCCAGCAGCTTGTCTAGCGTGCTCTACGAGCAGTACTTC.

There are a few counts of this clonotype. The chain uses TRBV6-6 and TRBJ1-1; 9 bases map to TRBD1. Per the germline V gene, CDR1 is MNHNY and CDR2 is SVGAGI (reference sequence). CDR3 size: 20 residues. V gave up 0 bases and J gave up 4 bases; unmatched junction bases: 18. The CDR3 reads CASSYSGLTGGKVEGTEAFF. In DNA, the CDR3 is TGTGCCAGCAGTTACTCCGGACTCACAGGGGGCAAGGTTGAGGGCACTGAAGCTTTCTTT.

Ten or more counts support this clonotype. The chain combines TRBV18 with TRBJ1-6; TRBD1 might be the D (5 bases). The CDR3 length is 14 residues. V lost 4 bases and J lost 10, with 14 bases in between. CDR1 is KGHSH, CDR2 LQKENI, per germline. The CDR3 loop reads CASSQGTVMSPLHF. The CDR3 DNA reads as TGTGCCAGCTCACAGGGGACCGTAATGTCACCCCTCCACTTT.

This clonotype has ten or more counts. The rearrangement uses TRBV20-1 and TRBJ1-2; 10 bases are a match to TRBD1. The CDR3 sequence is 16 residues long. Germline-derived CDR1 and CDR2 are DFQATT and SNEGSKA (reference sequence). The junction had 16 bases not matched to a gene; V was cut back by 6 bases and J by 6 bases. For the CDR3, the DNA is TGCAGTGCCTCCCCCGCATCCGGACAGGGGGAAGATGGCTACACCTTC. Protein sequence: CSASPASGQGEDGYTF.

This clonotype has at least ten counts. This chain links TRBV5-1 with TRBJ2-7; 15 bases fit TRBD2. V lost 4 bases and J lost 2; bases outside the gene matches: 4. Germline assignment: CDR1 SGHRS and CDR2 YFSETQ. The CDR3 runs 16 residues. CDR3 DNA sequence: TGCGCCAGCAGCGCCGGGACTAGCGGGAGGCCCTACGAGCAGTACTTC. It yields the protein CASSAGTSGRPYEQYF.

Turning to this clonotype: This may be a read error: a much more frequent sequence differs by one nucleotide. The CDR3 DNA sequence: TGTGCCAGCAGCTTAGTGCTGACAGTCAACACTGAAGCTTTCTTT. Translating it yields CASSLVLTVNTEAFF. This chain uses TRBV7-9 with TRBJ1-1; possible D gene TRBD1, 5 bases. The V end was cut by 1 base, the J end by 2 bases, with 11 bases between. This CDR3 comprises 15 residues. Germline loops: CDR1 SEHNR, CDR2 FQNEAQ (reference sequence).

This clonotype was seen once. Germline is not matched at one junction end, which may reflect a read error. This rearrangement joins TRBV24-1 to TRBJ2-2, with D perhaps given as TRBD1 or TRBD2 (6 bases each). The germline V gene encodes CDR1 KGHDR and CDR2 SFDVKD. The CDR3 covers 17 residues. The chain's CDR3 is CATSEQRGLGDTRELFF. In nucleotides, the CDR3 is TGTGCCACCAGTGAACAACGAGGGTTAGGGGACACCCGGGAGTTGTTTTTT.

This clonotype appeared many times. The J gene is TRBJ2-7, the V gene TRBV15; 8 bases fit TRBD2. The CDR3 totals 15 residues. V was pared by 3 bases and J by 0 bases, with 4 bases of the junction left unmatched. Germline CDR1 reads LNHNV; CDR2 reads YYDKDF (reference sequence). CDR3 amino acids: CATSSRLASSYEQYF. The CDR3 DNA sequence: TGTGCCACCAGCAGCCGACTAGCGTCCTCCTACGAGCAGTACTTC.

This clonotype was counted at least ten times. The rearrangement uses TRBV10-3 and TRBJ1-5; D perhaps matches TRBD1 (5 bases). V was trimmed by 0 bases and J by 4 bases, leaving 7 bases between them. This CDR3 is 14 amino acids long. Germline values: CDR1 ENHRY, CDR2 SYGVKD. CDR3 residues: CAISESGGNQPQHF. The DNA for the CDR3 is TGTGCCATCAGTGAGTCGGGGGGGAATCAGCCCCAGCATTTT.

This clonotype was detected ten times or more. The chain combines TRBV5-1 with TRBJ2-7; 10 nucleotides align to TRBD2. The V gene end was trimmed by 4 bases and the J gene end by 4 bases; junction bases not matched to a gene: 8. CDR1 and CDR2 from the germline V gene are SGHRS and YFSETQ. The CDR3 contains 15 residues. The CDR3 region is CASSPQGTSAYEQYF. The CDR3 nucleotides are TGCGCCAGCAGCCCCCAAGGGACTAGCGCATACGAGCAGTACTTC.

This clonotype was seen ten or more times. The CDR3 region is CSASGSRSSYEQYF. CDR3 nucleotide sequence: TGCAGTGCTAGTGGTTCCAGGAGCTCCTACGAGCAGTACTTC. The chain uses TRBV20-1 and TRBJ2-7; D call uncertain. Germline-derived CDR1 and CDR2 are DFQATT and SNEGSKA (reference sequence). V was cut by 3 bases and J by 0 bases, with 12 bases left in between. This CDR3 region has 14 residues.

The table lists this clonotype with many counts. The rearrangement uses TRBV5-1 and TRBJ2-7; possibly TRBD1 for D (5 bases). CDR3 length: 13 residues. The germline CDR1 and CDR2 sequences are SGHRS and YFSETQ. V was shortened by 3 bases and J by 4 bases, with 11 bases between the two germline ends. CDR3 nucleotides: TGCGCCAGCAGCTCAGACAGAAATTACGAGCAGTACTTC. The encoded protein is CASSSDRNYEQYF.

In this sample, this clonotype turned up a few times. The rearrangement links TRBV20-1 to TRBJ2-5; possibly TRBD1 for D (5 bases). This CDR3 comprises 12 residues. In germline, CDR1 is DFQATT, CDR2 SNEGSKA (reference sequence). The ends were cut back, 6 bases at V and 5 bases at J, with 13 bases in the middle. Here the CDR3 reads CSARQGSETQYF. The DNA of the CDR3 is TGCAGTGCGAGGCAGGGTTCGGAGACCCAGTACTTC.

A remark on this clonotype: This may arise from a read error, as a much more abundant clone is one base away. This rearrangement joins TRBV20-1 to TRBJ1-1; D perhaps matches TRBD1 (5 bases). This CDR3 spans 13 amino acids. CDR1 is DFQATT and CDR2 is SNEGSKA in the germline V gene (reference sequence). CDR3 bases: TGCAGTGCCGCCGAGGGGAGATTTGCCGAAGATTTCTTT. The encoded protein is CSAAEGRFAEDFF.

J is TRBJ2-3 and V is TRBV7-3, with D uncertain. The CDR3 is 16 residues long. Germline V gene sequence: CDR1 SGHTA, CDR2 FQGTGA. Trimming took 5 bases from V and 0 from J, leaving 15 bases between them. The CDR3: CASSPEQKSSTDTQYF. CDR3 sequence (DNA): TGTGCCAGCAGCCCAGAACAGAAGTCTAGCACAGATACGCAGTATTTT.

This clonotype has more than one count but fewer than ten. The chain couples TRBV28 to TRBJ1-1, with 9 bases matching TRBD1. Losses at the gene ends were 5 bases for V and 6 bases for J; bases not matched to a gene: 4. Germline CDR1 is MDHEN and CDR2 is SYDVKM. This CDR3 region has 13 residues. In DNA form, the CDR3 reads TGTGCCAGCAGTATTACAGGGGGCCCTGAAGCTTTCTTT. Protein sequence: CASSITGGPEAFF.

This clonotype was recorded many times. The chain is built from TRBV18 and TRBJ1-3, with 8 bases identical to TRBD1. Germline V gives CDR1 KGHSH, CDR2 LQKENI. V lost 3 bases, J lost 2 bases, and 3 bases stayed unmatched. The CDR3 loop spans 15 amino acids. The CDR3 sequence: CASSPTGATGNTIYF. DNA of the CDR3: TGTGCCAGCTCACCGACAGGGGCCACTGGAAACACCATATATTTT.

This clonotype was counted many times. Here the CDR3 reads CSERTSGARTQYF. CDR3 nucleotide sequence: TGCAGCGAGAGGACTAGCGGGGCCCGTACGCAGTATTTT. The J gene is TRBJ2-3, the V gene TRBV20-1; 12 bases match TRBD2. This CDR3 spans 13 amino acids. Germline V gives CDR1 DFQATT, CDR2 SNEGSKA (reference sequence).